Reported below is one T cell receptor (beta chain). Its antigen target is currently unknown. No base quality information exists; no much larger clone differs at one position. The library was produced with 5' RACE. These reads were obtained on an Illumina HiSeq 2000. Template switching added a universal primer binding site, and the final cDNA carried a unique molecular identifier that allowed TCR cDNA molecules to be counted accurately. Specific primers in the conserved constant-segment region were used to synthesize first-strand cDNA for the TCR alpha and beta chains. To control for contamination, every cDNA library carried two barcodes: a SMART-Mk sample barcode plus Illumina barcodes. TruSeq adapter sequences, together with Illumina sample barcodes, were added in two successive PCR steps. TCR alpha and beta cDNA libraries were sequenced on the Illumina HiSeq platform with custom primers. In the original analysis: Raw reads were processed with MiGEC to extract unique molecular identifiers, and MiXCR was used to determine CDR3 positions. For each individual, recombination models were inferred using an EM algorithm with the repgenHMM and IGoR tools. Shared clonotype analysis was performed with the tcR package in R, normalizing sharing by the product of cloneset sizes. Out-of-frame nonproductive sequences were analyzed to study raw recombination free of thymic and clonal selection effects. In TCRdb, the public reads were trimmed at Q25 with fastp and aligned with MiXCR, with productive beta chains retained. One record per CDR3 amino acid sequence lists the most common genes and DNA. These V and J calls rely on TCRdb rather than the paper's analysis. This sample comprises around 530,000 distinct CDR3 sequences, 15% of them detected only once. The ten biggest clones cover around 0.48% of the sample.

All donors were healthy Caucasians. Three pairs of female monozygotic twins, all aged roughly 18 to 29 years, were included in the twin cohort. Positive isolation kits from Invitrogen were used to isolate the CD4+ and CD8+ T cell populations. The data were obtained in a study of identical twins (dated by TCRdb to the mid-2010s). Regarding the complete study: To test whether fetal clonotypes persist, this study deep-sequenced TCR alpha and beta repertoires from monozygotic twins, from unrelated adults of various ages, and from cord blood. To rule out contamination, replicate twin experiments were performed at different times with different library preparation protocols.

Taken from the germline V gene (reference sequence), the CDR1 and CDR2 loops are LGHDT and YNNKEL. Cut back by 3 bases and 8 bases, the V and J ends lie 17 bases apart. From cysteine to phenylalanine, the CDR3 is 16 amino acids long. Here the CDR3 DNA is all that survives: 48 bases in frame from base 1. The study at large found these results: Conclusions relied on cross-sectional statistical analysis, since the same donors could not be followed over many years. Abundant cord blood beta clonotypes carried fewer insertions; young adult naive repertoires showed a weaker similar trend, while memory repertoires showed none. Out-of-frame TCR alpha sequences shared between twins showed an excess of low generation-probability sequences compared with coincidental sharing between unrelated individuals. The excess sharing between twins in beta out-of-frame sequences was weaker because fewer shared sequences reduced the signal-to-noise ratio. In monozygotic twins, recombination models systematically underestimated out-of-frame TCR alpha sharing, but the models matched the sharing seen between unrelated individuals. Zero-insertion analyses could be partly confounded by invariant T cells such as MAIT and iNKT, although diverse VJ usage argued against such confounding for most clonotypes.

These sequences were also reported in another study, on yellow fever vaccine responses in identical twins. That second publication adds: According to the authors, in identical twins the way T cells responded to vaccination appeared partly convergent and partly personalized. In identical twins, the study followed T cell clones that responded to the vaccine with precision.

Sequences were obtained from CD4+ T cells sorted from blood. This chain is built from TRBV3-1 and TRBJ1-6, and the D gene may be TRBD1, 6 bases matching. The sequence was obtained from a woman aged 18-35 years in good health. The DNA sequence is TGTGCCAGCAGCCAGCAGTTCAACAGGGCGGATTCACCCCTCCACTTT. The translation is CASSQQFNRADSPLHF.